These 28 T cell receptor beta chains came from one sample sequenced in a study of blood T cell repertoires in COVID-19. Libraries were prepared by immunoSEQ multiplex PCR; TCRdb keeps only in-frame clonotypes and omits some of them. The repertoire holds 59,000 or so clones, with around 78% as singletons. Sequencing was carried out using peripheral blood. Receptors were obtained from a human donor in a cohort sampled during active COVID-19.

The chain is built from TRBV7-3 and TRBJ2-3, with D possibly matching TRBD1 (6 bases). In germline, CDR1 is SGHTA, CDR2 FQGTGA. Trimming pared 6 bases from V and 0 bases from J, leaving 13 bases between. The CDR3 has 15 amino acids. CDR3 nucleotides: TGTGCCAGCAGTAAGAACAGGGCTAGCACAGATACGCAGTATTTT. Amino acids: CASSKNRASTDTQYF.

CDR3 amino acids: CAIRDSNRYNQPQHF. DNA for the CDR3: TGTGCCATCAGGGACAGTAATCGGTACAATCAGCCCCAGCATTTT. The gene calls are TRBV10-3 and TRBJ1-5; D might be TRBD1 (6 bases). V was trimmed by 6 bases and J by 3 bases, leaving 15 bases between them. CDR3 length: 15 amino acids. Looked up from germline, CDR1 is ENHRY and CDR2 is SYGVKD.

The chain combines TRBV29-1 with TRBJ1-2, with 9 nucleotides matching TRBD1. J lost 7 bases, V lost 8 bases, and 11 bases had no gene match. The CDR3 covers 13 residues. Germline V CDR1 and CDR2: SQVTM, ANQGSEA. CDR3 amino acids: CSTTQGAGSGYTF. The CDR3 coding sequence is TGCAGCACCACACAGGGGGCTGGATCTGGCTACACCTTC.

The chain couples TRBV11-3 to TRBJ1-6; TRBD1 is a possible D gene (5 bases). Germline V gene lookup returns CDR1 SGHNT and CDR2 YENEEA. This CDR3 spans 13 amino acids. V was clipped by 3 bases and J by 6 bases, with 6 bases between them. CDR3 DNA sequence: TGTGCCAGCAGCTTGGGACTTAATTCACCCCTCCACTTT. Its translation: CASSLGLNSPLHF.

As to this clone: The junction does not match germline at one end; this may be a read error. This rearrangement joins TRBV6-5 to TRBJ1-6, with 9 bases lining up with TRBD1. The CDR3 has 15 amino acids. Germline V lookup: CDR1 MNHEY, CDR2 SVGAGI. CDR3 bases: TGTGCCAGCAGTGACTCAGGACAGGGGCGATCACCCCTCCACTTT. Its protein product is CASSDSGQGRSPLHF.

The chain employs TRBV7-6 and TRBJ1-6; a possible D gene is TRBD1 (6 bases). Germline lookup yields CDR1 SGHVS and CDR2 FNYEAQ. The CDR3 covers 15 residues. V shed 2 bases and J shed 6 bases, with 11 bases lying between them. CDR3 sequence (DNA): TGTGCCAGCAGCTTATCCACAGGGACTAATTCACCCCTCCACTTT. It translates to CASSLSTGTNSPLHF.

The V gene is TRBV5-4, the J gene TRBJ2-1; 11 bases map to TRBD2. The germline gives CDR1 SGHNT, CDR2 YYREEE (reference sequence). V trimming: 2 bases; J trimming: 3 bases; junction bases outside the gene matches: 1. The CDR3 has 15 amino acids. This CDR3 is CASSLGTSGYNEQFF. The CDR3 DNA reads TGTGCCAGCAGCTTAGGGACTAGCGGCTACAATGAGCAGTTCTTC.

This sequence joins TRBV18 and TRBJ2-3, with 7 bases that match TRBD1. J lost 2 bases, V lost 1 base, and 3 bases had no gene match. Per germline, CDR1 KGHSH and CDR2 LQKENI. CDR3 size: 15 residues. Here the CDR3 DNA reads TGTGCCAGCTCACCACGAACAGGGGTCACAGATACGCAGTATTTT. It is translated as CASSPRTGVTDTQYF.

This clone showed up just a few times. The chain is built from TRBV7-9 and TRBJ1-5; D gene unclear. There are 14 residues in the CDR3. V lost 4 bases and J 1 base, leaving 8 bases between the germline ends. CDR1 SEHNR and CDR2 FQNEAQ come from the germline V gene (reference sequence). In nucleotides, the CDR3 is TGTGCCAGCAGCTCCTCCGGGAGCAATCAGCCCCAGCATTTT. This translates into CASSSSGSNQPQHF.

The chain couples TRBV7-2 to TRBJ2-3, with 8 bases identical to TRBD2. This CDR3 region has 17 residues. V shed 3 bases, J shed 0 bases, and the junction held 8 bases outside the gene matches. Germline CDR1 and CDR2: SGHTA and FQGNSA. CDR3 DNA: TGTGCCAGCAGCTTGGGGAGCGGGGGAGTAAGCACAGATACGCAGTATTTT. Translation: CASSLGSGGVSTDTQYF. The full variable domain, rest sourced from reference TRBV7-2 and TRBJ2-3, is GAGVSQSPSNKVTEKGKDVELRCDPISGHTALYWYRQSLGQGLEFLIYFQGNSAPDKSGLPSDRFSAERTGGSVSTLTIQRTQQEDSAVYLCASSLGSGGVSTDTQYFGPGTRLTVL.

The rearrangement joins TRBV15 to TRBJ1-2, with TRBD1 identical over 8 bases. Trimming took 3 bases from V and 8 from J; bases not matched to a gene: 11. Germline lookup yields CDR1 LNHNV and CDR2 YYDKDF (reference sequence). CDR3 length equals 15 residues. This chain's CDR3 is CATSSPDRARVGYTF. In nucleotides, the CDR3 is TGTGCCACCAGCAGCCCGGACAGGGCGAGGGTCGGCTACACCTTC.

CDR3 amino acids: CASSLLQGWNTGELFF. The CDR3 bases are TGTGCCAGCAGCCTCCTTCAGGGCTGGAACACCGGGGAGCTGTTTTTT. The chain has TRBV11-2 and TRBJ2-2, with D possibly matching TRBD1 (5 bases). V shed 5 bases and J shed 1 base, with 14 bases lying between them. The CDR3 totals 16 residues. CDR1 is SGHAT and CDR2 is FQNNGV in the germline V gene.

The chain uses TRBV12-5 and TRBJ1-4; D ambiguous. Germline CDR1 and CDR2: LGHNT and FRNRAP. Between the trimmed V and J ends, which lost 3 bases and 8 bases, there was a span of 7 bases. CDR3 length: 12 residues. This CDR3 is CASGLAMEKLFF. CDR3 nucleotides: TGTGCTAGTGGTTTAGCCATGGAAAAACTGTTTTTT.

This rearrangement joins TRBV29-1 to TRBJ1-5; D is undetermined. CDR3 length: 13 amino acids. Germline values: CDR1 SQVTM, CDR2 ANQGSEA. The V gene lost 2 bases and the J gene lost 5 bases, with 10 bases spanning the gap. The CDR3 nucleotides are TGCAGCGTTGAAATCGATGCGGATCAGCCCCAGCATTTT. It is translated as CSVEIDADQPQHF. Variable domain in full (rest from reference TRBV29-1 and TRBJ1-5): SAVISQKPSRDICQRGTSLTIQCQVDSQVTMMFWYRQQPGQSLTLIATANQGSEATYESGFVIDKFPISRPNLTFSTLTVSNMSPEDSSIYLCSVEIDADQPQHFGDGTRLSIL.

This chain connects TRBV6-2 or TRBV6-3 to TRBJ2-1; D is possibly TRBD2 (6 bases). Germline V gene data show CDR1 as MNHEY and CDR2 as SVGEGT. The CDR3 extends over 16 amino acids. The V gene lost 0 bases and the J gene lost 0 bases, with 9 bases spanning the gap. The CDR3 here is CASSYSTGSSYNEQFF. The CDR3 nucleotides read TGTGCCAGCAGTTACTCGACCGGGAGCTCCTACAATGAGCAGTTCTTC.

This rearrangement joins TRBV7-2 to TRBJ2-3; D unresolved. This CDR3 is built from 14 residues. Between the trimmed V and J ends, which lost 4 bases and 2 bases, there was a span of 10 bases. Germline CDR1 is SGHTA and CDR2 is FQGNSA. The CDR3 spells CASSSGFNTDTQYF. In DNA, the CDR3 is TGTGCCAGCAGCTCGGGTTTTAACACAGATACGCAGTATTTT.

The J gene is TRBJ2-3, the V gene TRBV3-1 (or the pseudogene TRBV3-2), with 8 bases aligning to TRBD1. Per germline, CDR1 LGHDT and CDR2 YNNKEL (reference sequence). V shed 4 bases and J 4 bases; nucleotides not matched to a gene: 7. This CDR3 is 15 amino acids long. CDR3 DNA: TGTGCCAGCAGCCTCCAGACAGGGGTAGCAGATACGCAGTATTTT. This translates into CASSLQTGVADTQYF.

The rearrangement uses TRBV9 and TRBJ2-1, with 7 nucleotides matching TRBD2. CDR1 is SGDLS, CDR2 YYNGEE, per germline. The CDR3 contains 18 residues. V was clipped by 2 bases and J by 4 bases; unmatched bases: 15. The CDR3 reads CASSVSGGKPPGYNEQFF. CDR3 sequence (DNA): TGTGCCAGCAGCGTGTCCGGGGGGAAACCTCCCGGTTACAATGAGCAGTTCTTC.

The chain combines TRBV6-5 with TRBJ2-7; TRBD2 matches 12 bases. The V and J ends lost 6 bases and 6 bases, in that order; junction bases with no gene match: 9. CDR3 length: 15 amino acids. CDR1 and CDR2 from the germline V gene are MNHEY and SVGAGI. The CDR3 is CASSVTSGGRSEQYF. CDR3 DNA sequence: TGTGCCAGCAGCGTCACTAGCGGGGGGAGAAGCGAGCAGTACTTC.

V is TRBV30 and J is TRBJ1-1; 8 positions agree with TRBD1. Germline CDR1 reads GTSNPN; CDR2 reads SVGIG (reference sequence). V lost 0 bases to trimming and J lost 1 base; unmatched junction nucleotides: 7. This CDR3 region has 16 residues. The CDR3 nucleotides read TGTGCCTGGAGTGTACCCCAGACAGGGGCGAACACTGAAGCTTTCTTT. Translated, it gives CAWSVPQTGANTEAFF.

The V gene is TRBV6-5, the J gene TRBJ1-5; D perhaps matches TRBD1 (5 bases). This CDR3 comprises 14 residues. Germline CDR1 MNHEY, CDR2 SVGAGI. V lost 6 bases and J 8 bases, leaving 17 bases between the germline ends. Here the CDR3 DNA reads TGTGCCAGCAGGCCCCGCGGGGGGATGAAGCCCCAGCATTTT. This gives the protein CASRPRGGMKPQHF.

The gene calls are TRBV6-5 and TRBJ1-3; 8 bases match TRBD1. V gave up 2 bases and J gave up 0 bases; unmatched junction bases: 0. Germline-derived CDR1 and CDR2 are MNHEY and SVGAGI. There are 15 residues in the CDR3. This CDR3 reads CASSYGTGSGNTIYF. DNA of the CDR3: TGTGCCAGCAGTTACGGGACAGGCTCTGGAAACACCATATATTTT.

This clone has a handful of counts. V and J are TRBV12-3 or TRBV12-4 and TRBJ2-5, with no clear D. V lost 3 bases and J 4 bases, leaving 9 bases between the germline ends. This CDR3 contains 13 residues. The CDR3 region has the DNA TGTGCCAGCAGTTTTCGGGTTTCAGAGACCCAGTACTTC. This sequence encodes CASSFRVSETQYF.

CDR3 in amino acids: CASSVGGGGTHYEQYF. Written as DNA, the CDR3 is TGTGCCAGCAGCGTGGGTGGCGGCGGAACACACTACGAGCAGTACTTC. V is TRBV9 and J is TRBJ2-7; D uncertain. The germline gives CDR1 SGDLS, CDR2 YYNGEE. Deletions cut 2 bases from V and 3 bases from J, with 18 bases between. The CDR3 is made up of 16 amino acids.

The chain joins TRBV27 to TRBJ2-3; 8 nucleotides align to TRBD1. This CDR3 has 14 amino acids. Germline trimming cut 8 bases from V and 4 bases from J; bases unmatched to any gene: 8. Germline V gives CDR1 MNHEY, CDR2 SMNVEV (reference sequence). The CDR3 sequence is CASGDRGGPDTQYF. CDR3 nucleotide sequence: TGTGCCAGCGGCGACAGGGGCGGGCCAGATACGCAGTATTTT.

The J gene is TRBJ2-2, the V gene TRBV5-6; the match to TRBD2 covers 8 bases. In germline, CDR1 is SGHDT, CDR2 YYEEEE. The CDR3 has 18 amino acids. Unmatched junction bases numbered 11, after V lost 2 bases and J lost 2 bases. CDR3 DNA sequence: TGTGCCAGCAGCTTACGACTTAGCGGGGCCCTAAACACCGGGGAGCTGTTTTTT. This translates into CASSLRLSGALNTGELFF.

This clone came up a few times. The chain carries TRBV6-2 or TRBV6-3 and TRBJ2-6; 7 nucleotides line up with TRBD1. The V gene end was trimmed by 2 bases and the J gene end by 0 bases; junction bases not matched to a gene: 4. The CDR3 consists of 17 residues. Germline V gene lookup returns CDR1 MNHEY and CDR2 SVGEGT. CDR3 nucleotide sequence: TGTGCCAGCAGTTACCGACAGGGTTCCTCTGGGGCCAACGTCCTGACTTTC. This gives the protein CASSYRQGSSGANVLTF.

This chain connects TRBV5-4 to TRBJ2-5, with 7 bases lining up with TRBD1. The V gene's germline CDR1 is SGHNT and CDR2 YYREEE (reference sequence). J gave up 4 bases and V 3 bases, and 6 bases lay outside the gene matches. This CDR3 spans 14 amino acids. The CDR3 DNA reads TGTGCCAGCAGCTCATACAGGGGTCTAGAGACCCAGTACTTC. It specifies CASSSYRGLETQYF.